A single sample gave rise to the 14 T cell receptor beta chains below, sequenced in a study of T cells in localized non-small cell lung cancer. Assay used: immunoSEQ multiplex PCR; TCRdb lists only in-frame clones, some missing. Of fewer than 75,000 clones in the sample, less than 85% were seen once. Sequenced material: peripheral blood, taken before any cancer treatment. The receptors stem from a female donor of 60 years or more with stage I lung adenocarcinoma.

The chain carries TRBV19 and TRBJ1-2; no clear D gene. CDR1 LNHDA and CDR2 SQIVND come from the germline V gene (reference sequence). The CDR3 runs to 14 residues. With 5 bases removed from V and 0 bases from J, the gap between germline ends came to 10 bases. In DNA form, the CDR3 reads TGTGCCAGTAGTGTTGTAATAGCTAACTATGGCTACACCTTC. Its translation is CASSVVIANYGYTF. The whole variable domain, remainder taken from reference TRBV19 and TRBJ1-2, is DGGITQSPKYLFRKEGQNVTLSCEQNLNHDAMYWYRQDPGQGLRLIYYSQIVNDFQKGDIAEGYSVSREKKESFPLTVTSAQKNPTAFYLCASSVVIANYGYTFGSGTRLTVV.

The chain links TRBV7-2 to TRBJ2-3; tentative D call: TRBD2 (6 bases). Germline values: CDR1 SGHTA, CDR2 FQGNSA. Trimming removed 4 bases at V and 2 bases at J, with 13 bases between. This CDR3 has 15 residues. The DNA of the CDR3 is TGTGCCAGCAGCTCCGGACTAACTTCCACAGATACGCAGTATTTT. Its protein is CASSSGLTSTDTQYF.

This rearrangement joins TRBV20-1 to TRBJ2-1, with D unclear. Germline V gene data show CDR1 as DFQATT and CDR2 as SNEGSKA (reference sequence). V shed 4 bases and J shed 13 bases, with 14 bases lying between them. The CDR3 runs 11 residues. The DNA for the CDR3 is TGCAGTGCTATTCCAACCCGTCCACAGTTCTTC. The encoded protein is CSAIPTRPQFF.

This clone turned up a few times. The chain uses TRBV7-3 and TRBJ2-5; D call uncertain. In germline, CDR1 is SGHTA, CDR2 FQGTGA. V was cut by 5 bases and J by 5 bases, with 15 bases left in between. This CDR3 contains 14 residues. This CDR3 reads CASSKTLQGETQYF. CDR3 nucleotides: TGTGCCAGCAGCAAGACGCTCCAAGGGGAGACCCAGTACTTC.

J is TRBJ1-2 and V is TRBV7-2, with TRBD1 as a possible D gene (6 bases). The CDR3 is 14 residues long. The ends were cut back, 5 bases at V and 3 bases at J, with 13 bases in the middle. Germline V gives CDR1 SGHTA, CDR2 FQGNSA. CDR3 residues: CASSAGAAYYGYTF. The CDR3 DNA reads as TGTGCCAGCAGCGCAGGGGCGGCTTACTATGGCTACACCTTC.

This sequence joins TRBV2 and TRBJ2-1, with unresolved D. This CDR3 comprises 11 residues. Trimming stripped 2 bases from V and 6 bases from J, with 2 bases between. Germline-derived CDR1 and CDR2 are SNHLY and FYNNEI. The CDR3 sequence is CASSETNEQFF. For the CDR3, the DNA is TGTGCCAGCAGTGAAACCAATGAGCAGTTCTTC.

Comments on this clone: The junction differs from germline at one of its ends, possibly a read error. The same CDR3 arises from other DNA sequences in this sample as well. This chain joins TRBV7-2 and TRBJ2-7; TRBD2 matches 10 bases. This CDR3 is 16 amino acids long. Per germline, CDR1 SGHTA and CDR2 FQGNSA. CDR3 sequence (DNA): TGTGCTAGCAGCTTAGCGGGGGGTAGCGGGGCCTACGAGCAGTACTTC. Its translation is CASSLAGGSGAYEQYF.

The gene calls are TRBV10-3 and TRBJ1-2, with 8 bases identical to TRBD1. J gave up 7 bases and V 4 bases, and 14 bases lay outside the gene matches. Germline CDR1 ENHRY, CDR2 SYGVKD. The CDR3 extends over 16 amino acids. CDR3 sequence: CAISGGRGRPVGGYTF. For the CDR3, the DNA is TGTGCCATCAGTGGAGGCAGGGGGCGCCCTGTTGGTGGCTACACCTTC.

This clone was counted a few times. V gene TRBV5-1 combines with J gene TRBJ1-6, with 9 bases identical to TRBD1. Looked up from germline, CDR1 is SGHRS and CDR2 is YFSETQ. V lost 0 bases to trimming and J lost 6 bases; unmatched junction nucleotides: 1. The CDR3 has 15 amino acids. This chain's CDR3 is CASSLADRGNSPLHF. DNA for the CDR3: TGCGCCAGCAGCTTGGCGGACAGGGGTAATTCACCCCTCCACTTT.

This chain joins TRBV6-1 and TRBJ1-2; D ambiguous. The V end was cut by 2 bases, the J end by 4 bases, with 8 bases between. The germline V gene encodes CDR1 MNHNS and CDR2 SASEGT. The CDR3 consists of 13 residues. Here the CDR3 reads CASSESGVYGYTF. CDR3 bases: TGTGCCAGCAGTGAATCAGGAGTCTATGGCTACACCTTC.

The chain couples TRBV29-1 to TRBJ1-4; maybe TRBD1 (5 bases). The CDR3 has 11 residues. V gave up 6 bases and J gave up 5 bases, with 7 bases separating them. Germline lookup yields CDR1 SQVTM and CDR2 ANQGSEA. Here the CDR3 reads CSVRDNEKLFF. For the CDR3, the DNA is TGCAGCGTCCGGGACAATGAAAAACTGTTTTTT.

This sequence joins TRBV9 and TRBJ2-2; D is unclear. Trimming removed 0 bases at V and 4 bases at J, with 13 bases between. The CDR3 totals 16 residues. CDR1 SGDLS and CDR2 YYNGEE come from the germline V gene. The CDR3 is CASSVGSRVSTGELFF. The CDR3 region has the DNA TGTGCCAGCAGCGTAGGTTCACGGGTGAGCACCGGGGAGCTGTTTTTT.

This chain connects TRBV21-1 to TRBJ2-2. TRBV21-1 represents a pseudogene. The CDR3 has 13 residues. The CDR3 region has the DNA TGTGCCAGCGGAGCCAAGGGCACCGGGGAGCTGTTTTTT. Translating gives CASGAKGTGELFF.

CDR3 sequence: CASSFAGGPGDTQYF. CDR3 nucleotide sequence: TGTGCCAGCAGCTTTGCGGGAGGGCCCGGAGATACGCAGTATTTT. J is TRBJ2-3 and V is TRBV7-6; TRBD2 agrees at 9 bases. The V segment lost 3 bases and the J segment 5 bases; nucleotides outside the gene matches: 6. The CDR3 is made up of 15 amino acids. Per germline, CDR1 SGHVS and CDR2 FNYEAQ.